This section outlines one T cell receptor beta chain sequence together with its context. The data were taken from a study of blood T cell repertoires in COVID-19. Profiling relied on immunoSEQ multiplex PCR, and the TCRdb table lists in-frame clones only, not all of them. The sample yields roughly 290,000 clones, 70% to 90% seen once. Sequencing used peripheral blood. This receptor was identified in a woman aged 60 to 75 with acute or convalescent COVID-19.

The CDR3 spells CASSPQGMQLFF. DNA for the CDR3: TGTGCCAGCAGCCCCCAGGGGATGCAACTGTTTTTT. The chain recombines TRBV5-6 with TRBJ1-4, with D perhaps TRBD1 (6 bases). From germline, CDR1 is SGHDT and CDR2 YYEEEE. Trimming pared 4 bases from V and 12 bases from J, leaving 13 bases between. The CDR3 consists of 12 residues.